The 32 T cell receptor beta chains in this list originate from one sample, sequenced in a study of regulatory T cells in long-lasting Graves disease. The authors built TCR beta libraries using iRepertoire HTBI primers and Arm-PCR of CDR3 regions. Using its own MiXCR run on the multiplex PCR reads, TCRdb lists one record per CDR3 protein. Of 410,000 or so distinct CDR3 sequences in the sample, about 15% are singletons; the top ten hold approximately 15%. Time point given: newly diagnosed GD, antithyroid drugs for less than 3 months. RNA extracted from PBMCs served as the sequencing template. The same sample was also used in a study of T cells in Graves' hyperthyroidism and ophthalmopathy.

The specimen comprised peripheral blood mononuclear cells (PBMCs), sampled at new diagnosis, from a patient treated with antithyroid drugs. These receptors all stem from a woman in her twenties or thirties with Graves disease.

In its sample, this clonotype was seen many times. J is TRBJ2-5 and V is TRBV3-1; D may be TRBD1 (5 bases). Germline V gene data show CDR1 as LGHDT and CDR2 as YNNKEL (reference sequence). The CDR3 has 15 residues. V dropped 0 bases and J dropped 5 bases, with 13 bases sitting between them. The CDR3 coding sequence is TGTGCCAGCAGCCAAGACAGCCAGGGCGGCGAGACCCAGTACTTC. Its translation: CASSQDSQGGETQYF.

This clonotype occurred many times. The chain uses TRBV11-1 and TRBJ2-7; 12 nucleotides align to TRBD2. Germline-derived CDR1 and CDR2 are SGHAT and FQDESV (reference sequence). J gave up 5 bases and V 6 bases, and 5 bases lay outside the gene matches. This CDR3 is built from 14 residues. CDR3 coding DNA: TGTGCCAGCAGGCGACTAGCGGGAGTCAACGAGCAGTACTTC. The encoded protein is CASRRLAGVNEQYF.

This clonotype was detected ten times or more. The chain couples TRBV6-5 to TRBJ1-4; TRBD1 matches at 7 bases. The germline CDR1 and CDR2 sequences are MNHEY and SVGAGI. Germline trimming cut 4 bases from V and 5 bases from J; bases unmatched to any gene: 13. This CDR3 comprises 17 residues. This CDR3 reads CASSSARSGQANEKLFF. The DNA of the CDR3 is TGTGCCAGCAGTTCTGCGCGATCCGGACAGGCAAATGAAAAACTGTTTTTT.

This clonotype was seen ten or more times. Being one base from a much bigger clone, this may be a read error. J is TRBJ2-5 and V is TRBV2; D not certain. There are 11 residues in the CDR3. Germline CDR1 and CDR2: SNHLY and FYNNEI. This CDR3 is CASSYQKTQYF. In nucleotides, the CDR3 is TGTGCCAGCAGCTACCAAAAGACCCAGTACTTC.

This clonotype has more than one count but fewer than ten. The CDR3 coding sequence is TGTGCCAGCAGCTCGGACAGGGGGCTCTCACCCCTCCACTTT. Translated, it gives CASSSDRGLSPLHF. The chain uses TRBV5-6 and TRBJ1-6; TRBD1 matches 11 bases. The CDR3 has 14 residues. Germline V gives CDR1 SGHDT, CDR2 YYEEEE. V shed 3 bases and J 10 bases; nucleotides not matched to a gene: 3.

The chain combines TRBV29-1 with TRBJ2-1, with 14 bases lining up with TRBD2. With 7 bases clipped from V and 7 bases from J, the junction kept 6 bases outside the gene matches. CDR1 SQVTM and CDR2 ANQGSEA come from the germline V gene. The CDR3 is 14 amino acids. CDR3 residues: CSGTGLAGANEQFF. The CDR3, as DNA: TGCAGCGGAACGGGACTAGCGGGAGCAAATGAGCAGTTCTTC.

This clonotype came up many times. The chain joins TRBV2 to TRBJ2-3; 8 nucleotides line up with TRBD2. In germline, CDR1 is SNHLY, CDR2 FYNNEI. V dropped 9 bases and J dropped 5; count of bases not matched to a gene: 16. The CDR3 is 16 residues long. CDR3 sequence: CARVLRGSGMEDTQYF. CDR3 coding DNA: TGTGCCAGAGTCCTTCGGGGTAGCGGGATGGAAGATACGCAGTATTTT.

CDR3 region: CATSRREAYEQYF. The CDR3 region has the DNA TGTGCCACCAGCAGGAGGGAGGCCTACGAGCAGTACTTC. The rearrangement joins TRBV15 to TRBJ2-5; a weak D match, TRBD2 (6 bases). The J call may be wrong; the DNA end is better matched by TRBJ2-7. The CDR3 is 13 amino acids. The germline V gene has CDR1 LNHNV and CDR2 YYDKDF (reference sequence).

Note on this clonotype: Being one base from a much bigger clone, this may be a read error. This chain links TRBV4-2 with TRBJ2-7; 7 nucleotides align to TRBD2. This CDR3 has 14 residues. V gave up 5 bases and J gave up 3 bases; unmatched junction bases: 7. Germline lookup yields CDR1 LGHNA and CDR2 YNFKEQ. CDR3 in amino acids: CASSEAGWGYEQYF. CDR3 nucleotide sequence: TGTGCCAGCAGCGAAGCGGGATGGGGCTACGAGCAGTACTTC.

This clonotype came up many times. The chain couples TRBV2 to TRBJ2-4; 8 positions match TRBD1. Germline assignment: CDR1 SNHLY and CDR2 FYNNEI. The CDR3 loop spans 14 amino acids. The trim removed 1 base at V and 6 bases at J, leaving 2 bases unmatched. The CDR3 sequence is CASSEVGQGNIQYF. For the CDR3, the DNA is TGTGCCAGCAGTGAAGTCGGACAGGGAAACATTCAGTACTTC.

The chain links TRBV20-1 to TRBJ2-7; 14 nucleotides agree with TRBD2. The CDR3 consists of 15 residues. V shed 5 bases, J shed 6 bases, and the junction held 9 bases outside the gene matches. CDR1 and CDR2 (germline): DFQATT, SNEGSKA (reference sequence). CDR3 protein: CSAPPGLAGVGEQYF. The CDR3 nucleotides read TGCAGTGCTCCTCCGGGACTAGCGGGAGTGGGCGAGCAGTACTTC.

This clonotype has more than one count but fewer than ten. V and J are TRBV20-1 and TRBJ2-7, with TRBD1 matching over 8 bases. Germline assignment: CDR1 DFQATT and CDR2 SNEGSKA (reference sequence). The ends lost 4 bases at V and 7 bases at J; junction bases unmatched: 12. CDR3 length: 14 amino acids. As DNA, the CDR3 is TGCAGTGCTACACCCGGGACAGGAAGGGGGGAGCAGTACTTC. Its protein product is CSATPGTGRGEQYF.

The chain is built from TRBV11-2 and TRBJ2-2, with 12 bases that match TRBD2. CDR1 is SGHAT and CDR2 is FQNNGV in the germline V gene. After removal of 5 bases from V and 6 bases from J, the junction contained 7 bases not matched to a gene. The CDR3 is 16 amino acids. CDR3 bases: TGTGCCAGCAGCGCCCGACTAGCGGGAGATCCCGGGGAGCTGTTTTTT. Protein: CASSARLAGDPGELFF.

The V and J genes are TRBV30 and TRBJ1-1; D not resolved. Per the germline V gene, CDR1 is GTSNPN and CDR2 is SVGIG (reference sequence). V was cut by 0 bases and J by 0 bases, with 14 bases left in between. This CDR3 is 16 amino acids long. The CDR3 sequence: CAWSVLGSTMNTEAFF. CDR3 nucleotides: TGTGCCTGGAGTGTACTGGGCTCCACCATGAACACTGAAGCTTTCTTT. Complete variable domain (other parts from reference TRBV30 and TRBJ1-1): SQTIHQWPATLVQPVGSPLSLECTVEGTSNPNLYWYRQAAGRGLQLLFYSVGIGQISSEVPQNLSASRPQDRQFILSSKKLLLSDSGFYLCAWSVLGSTMNTEAFFGQGTRLTVV.

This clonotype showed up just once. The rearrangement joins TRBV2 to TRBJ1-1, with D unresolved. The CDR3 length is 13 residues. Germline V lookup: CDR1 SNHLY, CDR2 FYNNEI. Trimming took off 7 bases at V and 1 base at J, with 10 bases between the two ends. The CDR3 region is CASNQARNTEAFF. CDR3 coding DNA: TGTGCCAGCAATCAAGCCCGGAACACTGAAGCTTTCTTT.

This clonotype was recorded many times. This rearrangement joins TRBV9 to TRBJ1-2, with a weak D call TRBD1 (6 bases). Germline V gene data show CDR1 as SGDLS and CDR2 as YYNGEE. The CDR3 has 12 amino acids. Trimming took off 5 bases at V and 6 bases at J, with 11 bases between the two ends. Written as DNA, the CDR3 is TGTGCCAGCAGACGGTCAGGGGATGGCTACACCTTC. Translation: CASRRSGDGYTF.

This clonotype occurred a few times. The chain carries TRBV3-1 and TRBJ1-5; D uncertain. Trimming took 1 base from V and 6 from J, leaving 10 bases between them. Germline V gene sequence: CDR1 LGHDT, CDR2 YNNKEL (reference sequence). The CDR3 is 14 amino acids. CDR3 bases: TGTGCCAGCAGCCAAGCCGGGTGGGGTCAGCCCCAGCATTTT. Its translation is CASSQAGWGQPQHF.

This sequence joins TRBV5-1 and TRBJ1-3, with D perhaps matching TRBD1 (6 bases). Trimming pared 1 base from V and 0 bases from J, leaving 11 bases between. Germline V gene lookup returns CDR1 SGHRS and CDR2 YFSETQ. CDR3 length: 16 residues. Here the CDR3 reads CASSLRQEGSGNTIYF. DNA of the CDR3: TGCGCCAGCAGCTTGAGACAGGAAGGCTCTGGAAACACCATATATTTT.

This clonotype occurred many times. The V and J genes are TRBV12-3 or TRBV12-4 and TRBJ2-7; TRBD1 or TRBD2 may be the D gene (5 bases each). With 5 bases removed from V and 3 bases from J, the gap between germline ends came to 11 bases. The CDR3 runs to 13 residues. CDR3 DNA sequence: TGTGCCAGCAGTCTGGGACGGGTCTACGAGCAGTACTTC. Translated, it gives CASSLGRVYEQYF.

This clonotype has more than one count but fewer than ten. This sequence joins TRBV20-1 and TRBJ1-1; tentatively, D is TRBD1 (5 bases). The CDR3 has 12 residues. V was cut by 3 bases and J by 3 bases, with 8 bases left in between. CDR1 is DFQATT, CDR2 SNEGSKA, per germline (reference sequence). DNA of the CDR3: TGCAGTGCTAGTCAGGGTTACACTGAAGCTTTCTTT. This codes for CSASQGYTEAFF.

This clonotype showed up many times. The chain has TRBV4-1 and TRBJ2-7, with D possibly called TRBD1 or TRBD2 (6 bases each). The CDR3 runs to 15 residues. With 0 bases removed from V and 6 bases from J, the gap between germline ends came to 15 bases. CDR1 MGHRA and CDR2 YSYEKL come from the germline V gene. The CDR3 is CASSQDLLGGGEQYF. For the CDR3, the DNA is TGCGCCAGCAGCCAAGATCTACTGGGGGGCGGCGAGCAGTACTTC.

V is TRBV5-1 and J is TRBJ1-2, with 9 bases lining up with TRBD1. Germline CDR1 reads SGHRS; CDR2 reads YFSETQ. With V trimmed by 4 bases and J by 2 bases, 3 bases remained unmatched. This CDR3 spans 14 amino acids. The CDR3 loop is CASSAGTGNYGYTF. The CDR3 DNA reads TGCGCCAGCAGCGCCGGGACAGGGAACTATGGCTACACCTTC. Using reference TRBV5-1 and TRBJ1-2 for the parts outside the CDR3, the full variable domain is KAGVTQTPRYLIKTRGQQVTLSCSPISGHRSVSWYQQTPGQGLQFLFEYFSETQRNKGNFPGRFSGRQFSNSRSEMNVSTLELGDSALYLCASSAGTGNYGYTFGSGTRLTVV.

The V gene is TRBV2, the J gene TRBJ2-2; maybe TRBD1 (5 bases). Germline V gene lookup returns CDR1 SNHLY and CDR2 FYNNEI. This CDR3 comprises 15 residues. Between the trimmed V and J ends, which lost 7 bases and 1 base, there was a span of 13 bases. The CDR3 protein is CASTPGQGNTGELFF. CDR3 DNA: TGTGCCAGCACCCCCGGGCAGGGGAACACCGGGGAGCTGTTTTTT.

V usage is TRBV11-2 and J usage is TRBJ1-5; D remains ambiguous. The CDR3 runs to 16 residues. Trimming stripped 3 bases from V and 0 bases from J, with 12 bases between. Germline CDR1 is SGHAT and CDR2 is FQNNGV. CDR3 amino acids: CASSLGGLYSNQPQHF. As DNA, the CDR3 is TGTGCCAGCAGCTTGGGAGGTCTCTATAGCAATCAGCCCCAGCATTTT.

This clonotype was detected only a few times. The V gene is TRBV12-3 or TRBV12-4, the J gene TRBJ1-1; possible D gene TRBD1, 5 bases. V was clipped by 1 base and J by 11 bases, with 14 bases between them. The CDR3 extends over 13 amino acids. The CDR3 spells CASSLGGSSRAFF. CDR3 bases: TGTGCCAGCAGTTTAGGGGGGAGCAGTCGCGCTTTCTTT.

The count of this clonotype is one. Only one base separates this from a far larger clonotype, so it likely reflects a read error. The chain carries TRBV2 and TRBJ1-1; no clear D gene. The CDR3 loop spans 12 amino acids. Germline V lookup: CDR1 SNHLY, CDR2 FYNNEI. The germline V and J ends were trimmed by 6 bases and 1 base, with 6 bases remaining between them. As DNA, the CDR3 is TGTGCCAGCAGGGCGGGGAACACTGAAGCTTTCTTT. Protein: CASRAGNTEAFF.

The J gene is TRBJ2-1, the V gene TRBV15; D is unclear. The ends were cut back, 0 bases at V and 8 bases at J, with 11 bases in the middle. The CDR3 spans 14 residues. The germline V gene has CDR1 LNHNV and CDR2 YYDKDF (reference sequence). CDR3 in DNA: TGTGCCACCAGCAGAGATCTCCTTCGGGATGAGCAGTTCTTC. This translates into CATSRDLLRDEQFF.

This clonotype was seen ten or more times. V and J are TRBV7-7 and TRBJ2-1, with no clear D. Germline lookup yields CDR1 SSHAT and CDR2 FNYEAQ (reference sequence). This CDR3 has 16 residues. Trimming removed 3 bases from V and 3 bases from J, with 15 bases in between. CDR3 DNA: TGTGCCAGCAGCTTGAGTGAAGACTTTCTCTACAATGAGCAGTTCTTC. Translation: CASSLSEDFLYNEQFF. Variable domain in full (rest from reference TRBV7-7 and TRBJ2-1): GAGVSQSPRYKVTKRGQDVTLRCDPISSHATLYWYQQALGQGPEFLTYFNYEAQPDKSGLPSDRFSAERPEGSISTLTIQRTEQRDSAMYRCASSLSEDFLYNEQFFGPGTRLTVL.

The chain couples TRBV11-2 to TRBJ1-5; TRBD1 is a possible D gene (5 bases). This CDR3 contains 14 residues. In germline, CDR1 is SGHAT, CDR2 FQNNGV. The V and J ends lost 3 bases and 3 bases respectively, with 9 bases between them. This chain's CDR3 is CASSLWGFNQPQHF. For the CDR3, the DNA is TGTGCCAGCAGCTTGTGGGGGTTCAATCAGCCCCAGCATTTT.

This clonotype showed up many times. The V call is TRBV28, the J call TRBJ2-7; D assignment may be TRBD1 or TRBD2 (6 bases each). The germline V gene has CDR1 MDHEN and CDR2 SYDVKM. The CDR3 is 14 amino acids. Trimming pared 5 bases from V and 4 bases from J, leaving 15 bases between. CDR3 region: CASSSSWRGYEQYF. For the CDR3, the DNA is TGTGCCAGCAGTAGTTCTTGGAGGGGGTACGAGCAGTACTTC. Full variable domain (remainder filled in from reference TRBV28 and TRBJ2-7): DVKVTQSSRYLVKRTGEKVFLECVQDMDHENMFWYRQDPGLGLRLIYFSYDVKMKEKGDIPEGYSVSREKKERFSLILESASTNQTSMYLCASSSSWRGYEQYFGPGTRLTVT.

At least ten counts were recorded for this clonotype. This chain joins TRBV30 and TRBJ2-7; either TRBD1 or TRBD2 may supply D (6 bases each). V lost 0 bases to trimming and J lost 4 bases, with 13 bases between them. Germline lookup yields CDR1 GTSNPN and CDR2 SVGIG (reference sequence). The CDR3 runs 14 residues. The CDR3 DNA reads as TGTGCCTGGAGTGTAGGCAGGGGAGGTTACGAGCAGTACTTC. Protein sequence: CAWSVGRGGYEQYF.

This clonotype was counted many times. CDR3 protein: CASSMVGDTEAFF. The CDR3 nucleotides read TGTGCCAGTAGTATGGTTGGGGACACTGAAGCTTTCTTT. The V call is TRBV19, the J call TRBJ1-1; D not resolved. V dropped 3 bases and J dropped 3 bases, with 8 bases sitting between them. From germline, CDR1 is LNHDA and CDR2 SQIVND (reference sequence). The CDR3 spans 13 residues.